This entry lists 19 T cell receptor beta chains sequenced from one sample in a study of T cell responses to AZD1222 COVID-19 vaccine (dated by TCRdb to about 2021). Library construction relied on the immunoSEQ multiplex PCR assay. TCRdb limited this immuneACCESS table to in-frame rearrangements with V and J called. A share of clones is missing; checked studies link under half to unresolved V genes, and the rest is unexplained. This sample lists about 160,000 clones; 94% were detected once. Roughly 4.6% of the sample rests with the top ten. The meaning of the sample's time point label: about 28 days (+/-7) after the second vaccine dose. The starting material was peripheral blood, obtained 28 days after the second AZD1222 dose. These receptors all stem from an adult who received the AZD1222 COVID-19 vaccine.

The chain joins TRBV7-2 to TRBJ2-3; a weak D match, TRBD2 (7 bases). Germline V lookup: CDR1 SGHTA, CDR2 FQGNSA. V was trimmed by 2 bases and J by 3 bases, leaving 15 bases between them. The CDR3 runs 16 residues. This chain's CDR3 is CASSLRLGGRTDTQYF. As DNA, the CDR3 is TGTGCCAGCAGCTTACGCCTCGGGGGGCGGACAGATACGCAGTATTTT.

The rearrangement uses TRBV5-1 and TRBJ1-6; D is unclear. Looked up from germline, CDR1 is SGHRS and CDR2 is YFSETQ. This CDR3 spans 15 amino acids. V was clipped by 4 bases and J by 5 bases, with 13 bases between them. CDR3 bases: TGCGCCAGCAGCCAATATGAGGGAGATAATTCACCCCTCCACTTT. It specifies CASSQYEGDNSPLHF. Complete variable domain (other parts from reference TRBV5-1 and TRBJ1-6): KAGVTQTPRYLIKTRGQQVTLSCSPISGHRSVSWYQQTPGQGLQFLFEYFSETQRNKGNFPGRFSGRQFSNSRSEMNVSTLELGDSALYLCASSQYEGDNSPLHFGNGTRLTVT.

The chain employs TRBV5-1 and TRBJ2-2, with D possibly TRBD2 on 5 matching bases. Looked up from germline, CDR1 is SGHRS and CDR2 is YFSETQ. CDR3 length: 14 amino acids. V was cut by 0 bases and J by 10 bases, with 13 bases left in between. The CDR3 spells CASSLASLREELFF. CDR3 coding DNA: TGCGCCAGCAGCTTGGCTAGCTTAAGAGAGGAGCTGTTTTTT.

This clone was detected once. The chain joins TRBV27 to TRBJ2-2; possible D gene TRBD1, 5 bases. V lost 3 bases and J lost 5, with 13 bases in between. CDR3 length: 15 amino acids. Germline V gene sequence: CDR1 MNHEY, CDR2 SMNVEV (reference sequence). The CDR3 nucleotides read TGTGCCAGCAGTTTCAGAGCAGGGTTAACCGGGGAGCTGTTTTTT. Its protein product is CASSFRAGLTGELFF.

The CDR3, as DNA: TGTGCCAGCAGCTTGAACTCGGGACTAGCGGGATACAATGAGCAGTTCTTC. This encodes CASSLNSGLAGYNEQFF. The V gene is TRBV5-8, the J gene TRBJ2-1; 13 bases fit TRBD2. CDR1 and CDR2 from the germline V gene are SGHTS and YDEGEE. The V segment lost 1 base and the J segment 4 bases; nucleotides outside the gene matches: 5. The CDR3 spans 17 residues.

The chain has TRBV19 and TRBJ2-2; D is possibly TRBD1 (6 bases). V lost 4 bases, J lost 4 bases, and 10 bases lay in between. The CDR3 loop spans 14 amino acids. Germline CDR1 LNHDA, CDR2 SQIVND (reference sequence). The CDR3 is CASSKGVGTGELFF. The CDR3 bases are TGTGCCAGTAGTAAGGGGGTGGGCACCGGGGAGCTGTTTTTT.

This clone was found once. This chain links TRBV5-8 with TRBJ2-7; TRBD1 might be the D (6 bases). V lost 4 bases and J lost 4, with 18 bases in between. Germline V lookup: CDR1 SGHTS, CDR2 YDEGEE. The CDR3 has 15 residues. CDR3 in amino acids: CASSVNRDTKYEQYF. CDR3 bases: TGTGCCAGCAGCGTTAACCGGGACACCAAATACGAGCAGTACTTC.

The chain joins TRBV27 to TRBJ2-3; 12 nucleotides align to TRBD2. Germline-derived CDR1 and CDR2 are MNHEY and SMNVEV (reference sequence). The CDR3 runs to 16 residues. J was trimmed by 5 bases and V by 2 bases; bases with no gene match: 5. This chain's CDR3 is CASSLTASGRVDTQYF. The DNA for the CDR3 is TGTGCCAGCAGTTTAACGGCTAGCGGGAGGGTAGATACGCAGTATTTT.

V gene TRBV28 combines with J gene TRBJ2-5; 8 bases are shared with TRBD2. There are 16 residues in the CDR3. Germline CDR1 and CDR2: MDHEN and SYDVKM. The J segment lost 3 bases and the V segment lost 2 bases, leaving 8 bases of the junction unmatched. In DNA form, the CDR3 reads TGTGCCAGCAGTTTACCCGAGGGTAGCGGGAAAGAGACCCAGTACTTC. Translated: CASSLPEGSGKETQYF.

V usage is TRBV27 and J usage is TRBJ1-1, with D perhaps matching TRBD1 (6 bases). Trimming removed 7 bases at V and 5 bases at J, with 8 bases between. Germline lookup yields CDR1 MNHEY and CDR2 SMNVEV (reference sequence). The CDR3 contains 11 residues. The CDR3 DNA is TGTGCCAGCAAGGGGGGGACTGAAGCTTTCTTT. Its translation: CASKGGTEAFF.

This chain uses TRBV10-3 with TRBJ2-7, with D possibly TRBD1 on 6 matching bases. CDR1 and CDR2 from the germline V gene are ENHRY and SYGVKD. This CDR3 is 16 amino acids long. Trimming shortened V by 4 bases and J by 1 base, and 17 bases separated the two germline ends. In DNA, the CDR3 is TGTGCCATCAGTGGCCCCAAGGACAGTCCGTCCTACGAGCAGTACTTC. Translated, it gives CAISGPKDSPSYEQYF.

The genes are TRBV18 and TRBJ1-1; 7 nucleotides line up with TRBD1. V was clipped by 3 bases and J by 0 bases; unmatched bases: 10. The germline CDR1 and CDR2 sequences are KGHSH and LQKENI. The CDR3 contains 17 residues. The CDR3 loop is CASSPGQILIMNTEAFF. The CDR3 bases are TGTGCCAGCTCACCGGGACAGATTTTGATCATGAACACTGAAGCTTTCTTT.

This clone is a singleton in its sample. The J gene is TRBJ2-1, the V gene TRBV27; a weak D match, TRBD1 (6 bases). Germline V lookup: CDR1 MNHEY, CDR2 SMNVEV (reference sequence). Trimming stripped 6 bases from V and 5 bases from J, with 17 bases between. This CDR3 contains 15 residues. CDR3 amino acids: CASSTQGIPHNEQFF. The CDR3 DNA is TGTGCCAGCAGCACTCAGGGGATCCCCCACAATGAGCAGTTCTTC.

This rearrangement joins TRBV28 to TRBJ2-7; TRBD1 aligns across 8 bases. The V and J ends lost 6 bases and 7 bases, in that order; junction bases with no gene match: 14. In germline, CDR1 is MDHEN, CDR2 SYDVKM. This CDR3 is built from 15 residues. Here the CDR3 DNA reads TGTGCCAGCAGCCCCCCGGACAGGGCTGTGGGGGAGCAGTACTTC. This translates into CASSPPDRAVGEQYF.

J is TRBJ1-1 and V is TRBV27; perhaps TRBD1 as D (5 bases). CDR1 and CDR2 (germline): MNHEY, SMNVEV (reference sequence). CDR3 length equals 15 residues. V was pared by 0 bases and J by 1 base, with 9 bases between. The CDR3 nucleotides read TGTGCCAGCAGTTTATCTTGGGGGTCGAACACTGAAGCTTTCTTT. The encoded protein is CASSLSWGSNTEAFF.

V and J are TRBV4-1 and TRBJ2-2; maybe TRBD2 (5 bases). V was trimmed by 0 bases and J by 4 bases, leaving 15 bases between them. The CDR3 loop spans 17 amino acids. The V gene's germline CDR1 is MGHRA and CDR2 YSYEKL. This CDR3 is CASSQDLAGSGTGELFF. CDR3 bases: TGCGCCAGCAGCCAAGATCTTGCTGGGAGCGGCACCGGGGAGCTGTTTTTT.

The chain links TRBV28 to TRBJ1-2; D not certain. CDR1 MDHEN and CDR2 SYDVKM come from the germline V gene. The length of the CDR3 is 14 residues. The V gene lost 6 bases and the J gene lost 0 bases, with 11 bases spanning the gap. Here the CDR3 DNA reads TGTGCCAGCAGCTCTTCCGGGGCTAACTATGGCTACACCTTC. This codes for CASSSSGANYGYTF.

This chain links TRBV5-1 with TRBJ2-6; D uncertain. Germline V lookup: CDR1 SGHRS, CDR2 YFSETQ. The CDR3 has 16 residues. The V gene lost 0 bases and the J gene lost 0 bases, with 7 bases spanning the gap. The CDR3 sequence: CASSLAINSGANVLTF. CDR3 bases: TGCGCCAGCAGCTTGGCTATAAACTCTGGGGCCAACGTCCTGACTTTC.

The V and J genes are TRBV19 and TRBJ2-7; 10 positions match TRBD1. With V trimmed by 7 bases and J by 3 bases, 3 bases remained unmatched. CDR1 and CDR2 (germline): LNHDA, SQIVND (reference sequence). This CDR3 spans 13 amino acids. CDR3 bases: TGTGCCAGTACTGGACAGGGGGACTACGAGCAGTACTTC. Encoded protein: CASTGQGDYEQYF.